Shown below are 24 T cell receptor beta chains from a single sample sequenced in a study of blood T cell repertoires in COVID-19. Produced via immunoSEQ multiplex PCR; TCRdb's table is partial and in-frame only. The sample lists about 130,000 clones; 75% to 90% were seen once. Specimen: PBMCs or T cells enriched from blood (not recorded which). These receptors all stem from a woman aged 45 to 65 who had recovered from COVID-19.

This chain links TRBV3-1 (or the pseudogene TRBV3-2) with TRBJ1-4; possibly TRBD1 for D (5 bases). V gave up 2 bases and J gave up 4 bases, with 11 bases separating them. CDR1 is LGHDT and CDR2 is YNNKEL in the germline V gene (reference sequence). The CDR3 runs 15 residues. The CDR3 bases are TGTGCCAGCAGCCAACCCGGGACTCTTAATGAAAAACTGTTTTTT. Translation: CASSQPGTLNEKLFF.

The chain links TRBV10-1 to TRBJ2-2; 7 nucleotides align to TRBD1. The germline V gene has CDR1 WNHNN and CDR2 SYGVQD (reference sequence). V was clipped by 8 bases and J by 6 bases; unmatched bases: 9. CDR3 length: 14 amino acids. In DNA form, the CDR3 reads TGCGCCAGCGAGCCCGGGACAGCCTCCGGGGAGCTGTTTTTT. The encoded protein is CASEPGTASGELFF.

V and J are TRBV3-1 (or the pseudogene TRBV3-2) and TRBJ1-2; perhaps TRBD1 as D (6 bases). The CDR3 covers 15 residues. V shed 0 bases and J shed 5 bases, with 13 bases lying between them. Germline CDR1 is LGHDT and CDR2 is YNNKEL (reference sequence). CDR3 nucleotide sequence: TGTGCCAGCAGCCAAGAAGCGGCAACAGGGTATGGCTACACCTTC. Residues: CASSQEAATGYGYTF.

This chain joins TRBV9 and TRBJ1-2, with D perhaps matching TRBD1 (5 bases). V dropped 2 bases and J dropped 5 bases, with 22 bases sitting between them. The CDR3 loop spans 17 amino acids. The germline V gene encodes CDR1 SGDLS and CDR2 YYNGEE. The CDR3 DNA reads TGTGCCAGCAGCGTTGGGGCGGCAGATAGTACTTTATATGGCTACACCTTC. This codes for CASSVGAADSTLYGYTF. The variable domain in full, completed from reference TRBV9 and TRBJ1-2, reads DSGVTQTPKHLITATGQRVTLRCSPRSGDLSVYWYQQSLDQGLQFLIQYYNGEERAKGNILERFSAQQFPDLHSELNLSSLELGDSALYFCASSVGAADSTLYGYTFGSGTRLTVV.

The rearrangement uses TRBV10-3 and TRBJ1-2; TRBD1 matches at 7 bases. Germline V gene lookup returns CDR1 ENHRY and CDR2 SYGVKD. V gave up 3 bases and J gave up 0 bases; unmatched junction bases: 4. This CDR3 has 15 amino acids. The CDR3 DNA sequence: TGTGCCATCAGTGAACCGGGACAGCCTAACTATGGCTACACCTTC. Amino acid sequence: CAISEPGQPNYGYTF.

The rearrangement joins TRBV12-3 or TRBV12-4 to TRBJ1-3; D possibly corresponds to TRBD1 (6 bases). CDR3 length equals 13 residues. V lost 3 bases and J 7 bases, leaving 10 bases between the germline ends. The CDR3 sequence: CASSLGGGNTIYF. In DNA form, the CDR3 reads TGTGCCAGCAGTTTGGGAGGGGGGAACACCATATATTTT.

The V and J genes are TRBV14 and TRBJ2-5, with TRBD1 matching 10 bases. CDR3 length: 15 residues. Germline CDR1 is SGHDN and CDR2 is FVKESK. V was clipped by 3 bases and J by 7 bases; unmatched bases: 8. The CDR3 sequence: CASSHLGQGIGTQYF. CDR3 nucleotides: TGTGCCAGCAGCCACTTGGGACAGGGGATAGGGACCCAGTACTTC.

The chain employs TRBV29-1 and TRBJ2-5; 11 bases map to TRBD2. Germline V lookup: CDR1 SQVTM, CDR2 ANQGSEA. The J segment lost 5 bases and the V segment lost 7 bases, leaving 6 bases of the junction unmatched. This CDR3 is built from 13 residues. The chain's CDR3 is CSGIAGGHETQYF. DNA of the CDR3: TGCAGCGGAATAGCGGGGGGGCACGAGACCCAGTACTTC.

The V gene is TRBV9, the J gene TRBJ1-6; perhaps TRBD1 as D (6 bases). The V end was cut by 2 bases, the J end by 7 bases, with 13 bases between. The V gene's germline CDR1 is SGDLS and CDR2 YYNGEE. This CDR3 spans 15 amino acids. CDR3 amino acids: CASSVAGDVNSPLHF. The CDR3 DNA follows: TGTGCCAGCAGCGTCGCAGGGGACGTAAATTCACCCCTCCACTTT.

The CDR3 DNA reads as TGTGCCAGCAGCCAAGGGCGGGGGGCTTTCTTT. Encoded protein: CASSQGRGAFF. The rearrangement uses TRBV4-2 and TRBJ1-1, with D possibly TRBD1 on 5 matching bases. The CDR3 contains 11 residues. Germline V gene lookup returns CDR1 LGHNA and CDR2 YNFKEQ. Trimming took 1 base from V and 11 from J, leaving 8 bases between them.

The rearrangement links TRBV10-2 to TRBJ1-1, with 9 nucleotides matching TRBD1. In germline, CDR1 is WSHSY, CDR2 SAAADI. The CDR3 is 16 amino acids. J lost 7 bases, V lost 8 bases, and 17 bases had no gene match. The CDR3 reads CASELGAGTGKSEAFF. CDR3 coding DNA: TGCGCCAGCGAGTTGGGGGCCGGGACAGGGAAAAGTGAAGCTTTCTTT.

The rearrangement uses TRBV18 and TRBJ1-1, with TRBD1 matching over 8 bases. Trimming removed 2 bases from V and 6 bases from J; junction bases left unmatched: 2. The CDR3 totals 13 residues. In germline, CDR1 is KGHSH, CDR2 LQKENI. DNA for the CDR3: TGTGCCAGCTCACCAGAACAGGGGGCTGAAGCTTTCTTT. Its translation is CASSPEQGAEAFF.

J is TRBJ2-1 and V is TRBV18, with D uncertain. CDR3 length: 15 amino acids. V shed 3 bases and J shed 3 bases, with 12 bases lying between them. Germline V gene data show CDR1 as KGHSH and CDR2 as LQKENI. The CDR3 nucleotides are TGTGCCAGCTCACCGTCTAGTTTTGTCTACAATGAGCAGTTCTTC. This translates into CASSPSSFVYNEQFF.

V and J are TRBV5-6 and TRBJ2-3; 7 nucleotides match TRBD1. Looked up from germline, CDR1 is SGHDT and CDR2 is YYEEEE. Germline trimming cut 4 bases from V and 3 bases from J; bases unmatched to any gene: 11. This CDR3 is built from 16 residues. The CDR3 DNA reads TGTGCCAGCAGCAGTAGCCAGGGGGACCGGACAGATACGCAGTATTTT. This gives the protein CASSSSQGDRTDTQYF. Looking up the rest from reference TRBV5-6 and TRBJ2-3 gives the full variable domain: DAGVTQSPTHLIKTRGQQVTLRCSPKSGHDTVSWYQQALGQGPQFIFQYYEEEERQRGNFPDRFSGHQFPNYSSELNVNALLLGDSALYLCASSSSQGDRTDTQYFGPGTRLTVL.

The V and J genes are TRBV19 and TRBJ1-2, with D perhaps matching TRBD1 (6 bases). Trimming removed 0 bases from V and 3 bases from J, with 11 bases in between. The CDR3 is made up of 15 amino acids. The germline gives CDR1 LNHDA, CDR2 SQIVND (reference sequence). CDR3 region: CASSIEQGRDYGYTF. CDR3 nucleotides: TGTGCCAGTAGTATAGAACAGGGAAGGGACTATGGCTACACCTTC.

This clone was seen a few times. This chain connects TRBV5-1 to TRBJ1-1; D is undetermined. Trimming removed 0 bases at V and 1 base at J, with 7 bases between. CDR3 size: 14 residues. Germline V lookup: CDR1 SGHRS, CDR2 YFSETQ. The CDR3 sequence is CASSLEGGNTEAFF. Here the CDR3 DNA reads TGCGCCAGCAGCTTGGAGGGAGGGAACACTGAAGCTTTCTTT.

The chain employs TRBV11-3 and TRBJ2-7; a possible D gene is TRBD2 (6 bases). V lost 2 bases to trimming and J lost 3 bases, with 11 bases between them. This CDR3 contains 14 residues. Per the germline V gene, CDR1 is SGHNT and CDR2 is YENEEA. CDR3 residues: CASSLSRLDYEQYF. The CDR3 nucleotides are TGTGCCAGCAGCTTATCCCGACTAGACTACGAGCAGTACTTC.

In DNA, the CDR3 is TGTGCCAGCAGTTCCCGGGACAGGGGGTCCGACGAGCAGTACTTC. This translates into CASSSRDRGSDEQYF. The chain links TRBV6-5 to TRBJ2-7; 11 bases map to TRBD1. With V trimmed by 4 bases and J by 5 bases, 7 bases remained unmatched. The germline CDR1 and CDR2 sequences are MNHEY and SVGAGI. The CDR3 contains 15 residues.

The rearrangement uses TRBV9 and TRBJ1-2; TRBD1 aligns across 7 bases. This CDR3 has 16 amino acids. Per germline, CDR1 SGDLS and CDR2 YYNGEE. The ends lost 1 base at V and 2 bases at J; junction bases unmatched: 8. The CDR3 DNA follows: TGTGCCAGCAGCGTAAGCTCGGGACAGATAAACTATGGCTACACCTTC. As protein: CASSVSSGQINYGYTF.

The rearrangement joins TRBV10-3 to TRBJ1-1, with 9 bases lining up with TRBD1. The CDR3 is 14 residues long. Germline CDR1 ENHRY, CDR2 SYGVKD. V shed 8 bases, J shed 5 bases, and the junction held 9 bases outside the gene matches. CDR3 DNA: TGTGCCATCCTTGACAGGGGGTGGAAAACTGAAGCTTTCTTT. The encoded protein is CAILDRGWKTEAFF.

The CDR3: CASSYWTGGVSQPQHF. The CDR3 DNA follows: TGTGCCAGTAGTTACTGGACAGGGGGCGTCAGTCAGCCCCAGCATTTT. This chain uses TRBV19 with TRBJ1-5, with TRBD1 matching 11 bases. The germline V gene has CDR1 LNHDA and CDR2 SQIVND (reference sequence). The CDR3 runs to 16 residues. Trimming took 5 bases from V and 6 from J; bases not matched to a gene: 9.

The V gene is TRBV24-1, the J gene TRBJ2-5; D might be TRBD1 (5 bases). V was shortened by 5 bases and J by 3 bases, with 9 bases between the two germline ends. CDR3 size: 13 residues. CDR1 and CDR2 (germline): KGHDR, SFDVKD. The DNA of the CDR3 is TGTGCCACCAGTGCCCCGGACAAAGAGACCCAGTACTTC. Translating it yields CATSAPDKETQYF.

The chain recombines TRBV15 with TRBJ1-5; D is unclear. V was clipped by 3 bases and J by 2 bases, with 11 bases between them. CDR1 is LNHNV, CDR2 YYDKDF, per germline (reference sequence). The CDR3 totals 15 residues. Written as DNA, the CDR3 is TGTGCCACCAGCAGTCCCCACTATGGCAATCAGCCCCAGCATTTT. It encodes CATSSPHYGNQPQHF.

The J gene is TRBJ2-1, the V gene TRBV27; 9 positions match TRBD1. The CDR3 contains 14 residues. Trimming took 6 bases from V and 9 from J; bases not matched to a gene: 9. CDR1 is MNHEY and CDR2 is SMNVEV in the germline V gene (reference sequence). This chain's CDR3 is CASRPGQGLGEQFF. CDR3 in DNA: TGTGCCAGCAGACCTGGACAGGGGTTGGGTGAGCAGTTCTTC.